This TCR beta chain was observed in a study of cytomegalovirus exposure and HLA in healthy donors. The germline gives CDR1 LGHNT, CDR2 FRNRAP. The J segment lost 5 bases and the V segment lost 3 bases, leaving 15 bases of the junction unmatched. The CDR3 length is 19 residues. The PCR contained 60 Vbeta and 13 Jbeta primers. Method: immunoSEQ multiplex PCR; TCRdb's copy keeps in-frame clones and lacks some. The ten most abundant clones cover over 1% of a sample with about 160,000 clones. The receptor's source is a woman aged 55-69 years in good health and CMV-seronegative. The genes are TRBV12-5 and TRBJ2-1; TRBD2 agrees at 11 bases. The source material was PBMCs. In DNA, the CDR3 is TGTGCTAGTGGTTTTAGATCCACGAGTGGGACTAGCGGAAACAATGAGCAGTTCTTC. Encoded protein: CASGFRSTSGTSGNNEQFF.